These T cell receptor beta chains were read from a single sample in a study of TIL therapy for anti-PD-1-resistant metastatic lung cancer. The assay was immunoSEQ multiplex PCR, and TCRdb's table has in-frame clones only and misses some. Of some 60,000 clones listed, roughly 80% were seen once; the top ten hold around 1.9%. This material consisted of blood, taken at baseline. These receptors were taken from a person between 30 and 80 years old with non-small cell lung cancer. Each CDR3 is given with its conserved first and last residue. D genes are given only for firm matches. The size field is filled for only some rows; it gives once, few, many or a size class.

d_gene,v_gene,j_gene,abundance,CDR3nt,CDR3aa
TRBD1,TRBV7-9,TRBJ1-1,NA,TGTGCCAGCAGCTTGACAGGGGACACTGAAGCTTTCTTT,CASSLTGDTEAFF
TRBD1,TRBV7-2,TRBJ1-1,few,TGTGCCAGCAGCTTAGGTCCTACAGGGGTTGGCACTGAAGCTTTCTTT,CASSLGPTGVGTEAFF
TRBD2,TRBV7-3,TRBJ2-3,once,TGTGCCAGCAGCTCGGGACTAGCGGAGGCAGATACGCAGTATTTT,CASSSGLAEADTQYF
NA,TRBV7-2,TRBJ2-1,NA,TGTGCCAGCAGCCGTGCTTTGTTGGAGTGGGGGGAGTTCTTC,CASSRALLEWGEFF
TRBD1,TRBV5-4,TRBJ1-2,NA,TGTGCCAGCAGCCCTTTACAGGGGGTTGGCTACACCTTC,CASSPLQGVGYTF
NA,TRBV5-1,TRBJ2-5,few,TGCGCCAGCAGCTCAGGTAATGGAGAGACCCAGTACTTC,CASSSGNGETQYF
TRBD1,TRBV11-3,TRBJ1-1,once,TGTGCCAGCAGCTTGGGGGACAGGATGAACACTGAAGCTTTCTTT,CASSLGDRMNTEAFF
NA,TRBV11-2,TRBJ1-4,NA,TGTGCCAGCAGCTCCCGTGCGGCTGCAACTAATGAAAAACTGTTTTTT,CASSSRAAATNEKLFF
TRBD1,TRBV27,TRBJ2-3,NA,TGTGCCAGCAGTTTGTGGCAGGGGGCTCAAGATACGCAGTATTTT,CASSLWQGAQDTQYF
NA,TRBV5-4,TRBJ1-3,NA,TGTGCCAGCAGCTTGGAAGATACTGGAAACACCATATATTTT,CASSLEDTGNTIYF
NA,TRBV7-2,TRBJ2-5,NA,TGTGCCAGCAGCCGACAGGTTCAAGAGACCCAGTACTTC,CASSRQVQETQYF
NA,TRBV13,TRBJ1-5,NA,TGTGCCAGCAGCTTACGGGATAGCAATCAGCCCCAGCATTTT,CASSLRDSNQPQHF
NA,TRBV27,TRBJ1-2,NA,TGTGCCAGCAGTTCACTCTCCGGACAAATTTCTAACTATGGCTACACCTTC,CASSSLSGQISNYGYTF
NA,TRBV9,TRBJ2-3,NA,TGTGCCAGCAGCGTAGGAGTCCACGGCACAGATACGCAGTATTTT,CASSVGVHGTDTQYF
TRBD2,TRBV28,TRBJ2-1,NA,TGTGCCAGCAGTGGAATAGCGGGAGGGCCTGATGAGCAGTTCTTC,CASSGIAGGPDEQFF
NA,TRBV19,TRBJ1-6,NA,TGTGCCAGTAGTAAGGACGGGGGACGCAATTCACCCCTCCACTTT,CASSKDGGRNSPLHF
NA,TRBV28,TRBJ1-5,NA,TGTGCCAGCAGTTTACCCACAGGGTTCGGTCAGCCCCAGCATTTT,CASSLPTGFGQPQHF
NA,TRBV11-3,TRBJ1-2,once,TGTGCCAGCAGCTTAGGGCGAGGAGGCTACACCTTC,CASSLGRGGYTF
TRBD1,TRBV28,TRBJ1-1,NA,TGTGCCAGCAGTCGATCCGGGACAGGGGGCACTGAAGCTTTCTTT,CASSRSGTGGTEAFF
NA,TRBV7-2,TRBJ2-7,NA,TGTGCCAGCAGCCTGGACAGTGGTACCTACGAGCAGTACTTC,CASSLDSGTYEQYF
NA,TRBV27,TRBJ2-7,once,TGTGCCAGCAGTTTCCGACAGTCCCTCGAGCAGTACTTC,CASSFRQSLEQYF
TRBD2,TRBV4-3,TRBJ2-7,NA,TGCGCCAGCAGCCAAGATCCTAGCGGCTTCACCTACGAGCAGTACTTC,CASSQDPSGFTYEQYF
NA,TRBV30,TRBJ1-4,NA,TGTGCCTGGAGTAAAGAGACTAATGAAAAACTGTTTTTT,CAWSKETNEKLFF
TRBD2,TRBV28,TRBJ2-3,NA,TGTGCCAGCAGTTTTGAAATGCCGGGACTAGCGGGCCCCACAGATACGCAGTATTTT,CASSFEMPGLAGPTDTQYF
TRBD2,TRBV29-1,TRBJ2-3,NA,TGCAGCGTTCTTGGGACTAGCGGAGCAGATACGCAGTATTTT,CSVLGTSGADTQYF
NA,TRBV12-5,TRBJ1-1,NA,TGTGCTAGTGGTTTGGCACAGGGTTTGTACACTGAAGCTTTCTTT,CASGLAQGLYTEAFF
NA,TRBV11-2,TRBJ2-2,NA,TGTGCCACCCCCAAGGGCCTGGTTGACACCGGGGAGCTGTTTTTT,CATPKGLVDTGELFF
TRBD1,TRBV5-6,TRBJ2-1,NA,TGTGCCAATCACCGGGACAGGGTAAAGAATGAGCAGTTCTTC,CANHRDRVKNEQFF
NA,TRBV27,TRBJ1-1,few,TGTGCCAGCAGTCCGGGATCACAGGGCCCCATGAACACTGAAGCTTTCTTT,CASSPGSQGPMNTEAFF
NA,TRBV28,TRBJ1-2,few,TGTGCCAGCAGAGCCCCCCTCGGTGGCTACACCTTC,CASRAPLGGYTF
NA,TRBV4-3,TRBJ1-4,once,TGCGCCAGCAGCCAAGATCAACAGGTTGTAAAACTGTTTTTT,CASSQDQQVVKLFF
NA,TRBV5-4,TRBJ2-5,NA,TGTGCCACCGCAGAGTTTGAAGAGACCCAGTACTTC,CATAEFEETQYF
TRBD1,TRBV5-1,TRBJ2-3,NA,TGCGCCAGAAGGACAGGAAGGACAGATACGCAGTATTTT,CARRTGRTDTQYF
TRBD2,TRBV9,TRBJ2-1,NA,TGTGCCAGCAGCGTAGGACTAGCGGAAAATGAGCAGTTCTTC,CASSVGLAENEQFF
NA,TRBV5-1,TRBJ1-4,NA,TGCGCCAGCAGCTTGCGGGGTGGAACTAATGAAAAACTGTTTTTT,CASSLRGGTNEKLFF
NA,TRBV7-9,TRBJ2-7,NA,TGTGCCAGCAGCTCGCTGAGAGGGAACACCTACGAGCAGTACTTC,CASSSLRGNTYEQYF
NA,TRBV5-4,TRBJ2-7,NA,TGTGCCAGCAGCTTGGACGCCAGCACCTACGAGCAGTACTTC,CASSLDASTYEQYF
TRBD2,TRBV29-1,TRBJ2-5,NA,TGCAGCGCACGCCTGACTAGCGGGCTCTCTATGGCTAGTGAGCAGTACTTC,CSARLTSGLSMASEQYF
NA,TRBV28,TRBJ1-1,NA,TGTGCCAGCAGTTTTTCGGTTTTAAAGGGCTTGGGGAAGACTGAAGCTTTCTTT,CASSFSVLKGLGKTEAFF
NA,TRBV19,TRBJ2-1,NA,TGTGCCAGTACCCCCTCCTACAATGAGCAGTTCTTC,CASTPSYNEQFF
TRBD1,TRBV5-1,TRBJ2-7,NA,TGCGCCAGCAGCCCGGGACAGGGGGCGGGAGAGCAGTACTTC,CASSPGQGAGEQYF
NA,TRBV2,TRBJ2-4,NA,TGTGCCAGCAGTGAAACCCCTTGGGCGGTAGCCAAAAACATTCAGTACTTC,CASSETPWAVAKNIQYF